The present TCR beta chain was sequenced within a study of T cell responses to AZD1222 COVID-19 vaccine. Study-level points and caveats: Only after the peak T cell response were repertoires sampled. Baseline testing showed seropositivity in only a handful of AZD1222 recipients. Females made up more of the donors, who were largely white British, and clonal diversity may have come out too low.

Germline CDR1 MDHEN, CDR2 SYDVKM. V shed 2 bases, J shed 7 bases, and the junction held 5 bases outside the gene matches. The CDR3 length is 15 residues. Concerning this clone itself: No antigen is known for it.

Sequenced by immunoSEQ multiplex PCR; TCRdb stores in-frame clones only, minus some. This table has about 150,000 clones, about 92% appearing once. The analysis combined second doses at about 4 or about 12 weeks. The clonotype comes from an adult who received the AZD1222 COVID-19 vaccine. The V gene is TRBV28, the J gene TRBJ1-4; 9 bases line up with TRBD1. The starting material was peripheral blood, obtained 28 days after the second AZD1222 dose. CDR3: CASSLRTGGGEKLFF. Here the CDR3 DNA reads TGTGCCAGCAGTTTAAGAACAGGGGGCGGTGAAAAACTGTTTTTT.